These 8 T cell receptor beta chains originate from one sample sequenced in a study of cytomegalovirus exposure and HLA in healthy donors. The primer mix had 60 Vbeta and 13 Jbeta primers. Repertoires were generated with immunoSEQ multiplex PCR, while TCRdb's copy carries only in-frame clones and drops some. The repertoire includes roughly 180,000 clones, approximately 78% of them detected once, and approximately 13% sits in the top ten. Material: PBMCs. The receptors stem from a woman between 50 and 59 years old in good health and CMV-seropositive.

The V gene is TRBV13, the J gene TRBJ1-6; D possibly corresponds to TRBD1 (5 bases). CDR1 is PRHDT and CDR2 is FYEKMQ in the germline V gene (reference sequence). V lost 4 bases and J lost 12, with 19 bases in between. This CDR3 comprises 15 residues. CDR3 amino acids: CASSSRDSGRGPLHF. The CDR3 DNA is TGTGCCAGCAGCTCTCGTGACTCTGGGAGGGGACCCCTCCACTTT.

The chain joins TRBV9 to TRBJ1-1; a possible D gene is TRBD1 (5 bases). CDR3 size: 13 residues. Trimming stripped 4 bases from V and 4 bases from J, with 11 bases between. Germline CDR1 is SGDLS and CDR2 is YYNGEE. The CDR3, as DNA: TGTGCCAGCAGCAGGGGTGATGGCACTGAAGCTTTCTTT. This translates into CASSRGDGTEAFF.

The chain has TRBV6-6 and TRBJ1-1, with no clear D. There are 13 residues in the CDR3. The germline V gene has CDR1 MNHNY and CDR2 SVGAGI (reference sequence). V was trimmed by 1 base and J by 1 base, leaving 4 bases between them. The CDR3 coding sequence is TGTGCCAGCAGTTACTTCCAGAACACTGAAGCTTTCTTT. Its protein product is CASSYFQNTEAFF.

This chain's CDR3 is CASSETSSNQPQHF. The CDR3 DNA is TGTGCCAGCAGTGAAACTTCCAGCAATCAGCCCCAGCATTTT. The chain joins TRBV2 to TRBJ1-5; D unresolved. The CDR3 length is 14 residues. Germline CDR1 and CDR2: SNHLY and FYNNEI. V was shortened by 2 bases and J by 1 base, with 6 bases between the two germline ends.

This clone was picked up one time. The genes are TRBV29-1 and TRBJ1-2; a weak D match, TRBD1 (6 bases). This CDR3 is built from 14 residues. V lost 5 bases and J lost 4, with 17 bases in between. Germline V gene lookup returns CDR1 SQVTM and CDR2 ANQGSEA. The chain's CDR3 is CSVSPGGIGYGYTF. In DNA form, the CDR3 reads TGCAGCGTTTCGCCGGGGGGCATTGGCTATGGCTACACCTTC.

The chain joins TRBV9 to TRBJ2-7, with D uncertain. This CDR3 region has 14 residues. V dropped 2 bases and J dropped 3 bases, with 12 bases sitting between them. Germline V gene sequence: CDR1 SGDLS, CDR2 YYNGEE. CDR3: CASSVSVSFYEQYF. DNA of the CDR3: TGTGCCAGCAGCGTTTCCGTCTCTTTCTACGAGCAGTACTTC.

This clone was seen only once. The V and J genes are TRBV4-1 and TRBJ2-1; 15 nucleotides line up with TRBD2. The CDR3 totals 17 residues. Germline V CDR1 and CDR2: MGHRA, YSYEKL. The V and J ends lost 3 bases and 4 bases, in that order; junction bases with no gene match: 4. The CDR3 bases are TGCGCCAGCAGCCAGGGACTAGCGGGGGGCCGTTACAATGAGCAGTTCTTC. Its translation is CASSQGLAGGRYNEQFF.

V gene TRBV5-4 combines with J gene TRBJ1-2; D remains unclear. The V end lost 3 bases, the J end lost 3 bases, and 21 bases lay between the germline ends. CDR1 SGHNT and CDR2 YYREEE come from the germline V gene (reference sequence). This CDR3 comprises 17 residues. CDR3 loop: CASSSNGVSGFYYGYTF. DNA for the CDR3: TGTGCCAGCAGCTCCAACGGGGTTTCCGGCTTTTACTATGGCTACACCTTC.